This entry concerns a single TCR beta chain. Seattle patient enrollment occurred during active infection, with longitudinal follow-up thereafter. This sample was included in a study of blood T cell repertoires in COVID-19. Study in general: The United States, Italy and Spain supplied acute and convalescent COVID-19 samples. The cDNA or gDNA used as material had been derived from T cells, B-cell-depleted T cells, or PBMCs.

Study processing details: Estimation of nucleated cell counts was performed using reference gene primer amplification. The table came from immunoSEQ multiplex PCR; TCRdb's copy has only in-frame clones and leaves some out. D and trimming come from the DNA, and the V and J calls and clone size come from that table. Of 500,000 to 600,000 clones listed, less than 90% are singletons. The CDR3 covers 17 residues. Germline CDR1 reads MNHNY; CDR2 reads SVGAGI (reference sequence). J lost 4 bases, V lost 5 bases, and 13 bases had no gene match. The chain is built from TRBV6-6 and TRBJ2-2; 7 bases map to TRBD2. This TCR was recovered from a woman between 50 and 59 years old with COVID-19, enrolled during active disease. Sequenced input: peripheral blood. The CDR3 is CASSPLFAGVGTGELFF. In DNA, the CDR3 is TGTGCCAGCAGTCCCCTCTTCGCGGGGGTGGGCACCGGGGAGCTGTTTTTT.